This TCR beta chain was captured in a study of blood T cell repertoires in COVID-19. The wider study: Sites in the United States, Italy and Spain provided acute and convalescent COVID-19 samples.

Source study methods: Estimated nucleated cell counts came from reference gene primer amplification. Clones were sequenced by immunoSEQ multiplex PCR, and TCRdb holds only the in-frame ones, with some missing. Clone size and V and J calls were adopted from that table, with D and trimming inferred from the DNA. The sample has fewer than 300,000 clones, 80% to 95% seen once. Germline CDR1 is MDHEN and CDR2 is SYDVKM. The V end lost 6 bases, the J end lost 15 bases, and 14 bases lay between the germline ends. The CDR3 spans 11 residues. The receptor was derived from a woman aged 25-40 years with COVID-19, enrolled during active disease. The rearrangement uses TRBV28 and TRBJ1-4; a weak D match, TRBD1 (5 bases). The sample comprised peripheral blood. CDR3 sequence (DNA): TGTGCCAGCAGGGGGCCCCTTAGGGTGTTTTTT. Its translation is CASRGPLRVFF.